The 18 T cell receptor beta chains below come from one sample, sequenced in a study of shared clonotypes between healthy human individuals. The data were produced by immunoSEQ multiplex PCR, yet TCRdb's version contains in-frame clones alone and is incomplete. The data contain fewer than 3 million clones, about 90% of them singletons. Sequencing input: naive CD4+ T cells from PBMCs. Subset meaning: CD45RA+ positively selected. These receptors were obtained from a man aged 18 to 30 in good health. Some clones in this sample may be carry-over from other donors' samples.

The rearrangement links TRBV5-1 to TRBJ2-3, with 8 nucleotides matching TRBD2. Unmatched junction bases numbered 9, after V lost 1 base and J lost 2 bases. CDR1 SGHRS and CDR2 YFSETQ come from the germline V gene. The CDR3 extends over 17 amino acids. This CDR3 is CASSLTSGRAATDTQYF. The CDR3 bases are TGCGCCAGCAGCTTGACCAGCGGGAGAGCAGCCACAGATACGCAGTATTTT. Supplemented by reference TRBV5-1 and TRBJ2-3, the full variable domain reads KAGVTQTPRYLIKTRGQQVTLSCSPISGHRSVSWYQQTPGQGLQFLFEYFSETQRNKGNFPGRFSGRQFSNSRSEMNVSTLELGDSALYLCASSLTSGRAATDTQYFGPGTRLTVL.

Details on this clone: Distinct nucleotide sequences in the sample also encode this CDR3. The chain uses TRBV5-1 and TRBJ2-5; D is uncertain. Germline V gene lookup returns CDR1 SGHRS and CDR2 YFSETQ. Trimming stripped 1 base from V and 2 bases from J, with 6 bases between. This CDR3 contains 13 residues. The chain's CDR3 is CASSLTVQETQYF. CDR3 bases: TGCGCCAGCAGCTTGACAGTTCAAGAGACCCAGTACTTC.

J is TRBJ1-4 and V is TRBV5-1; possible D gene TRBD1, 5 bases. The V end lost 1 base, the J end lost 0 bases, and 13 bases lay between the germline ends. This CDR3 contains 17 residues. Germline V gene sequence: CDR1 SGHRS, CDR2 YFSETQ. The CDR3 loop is CASSLRGWDATNEKLFF. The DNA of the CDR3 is TGCGCCAGCAGCTTGAGGGGCTGGGATGCAACTAATGAAAAACTGTTTTTT.

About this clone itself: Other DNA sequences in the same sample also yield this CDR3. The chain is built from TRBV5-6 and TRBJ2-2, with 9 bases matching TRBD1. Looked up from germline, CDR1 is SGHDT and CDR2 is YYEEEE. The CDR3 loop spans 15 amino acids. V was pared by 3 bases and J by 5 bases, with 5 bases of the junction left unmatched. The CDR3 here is CASSSGTGLTGELFF. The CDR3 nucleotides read TGTGCCAGCAGCTCCGGGACAGGGCTGACCGGGGAGCTGTTTTTT.

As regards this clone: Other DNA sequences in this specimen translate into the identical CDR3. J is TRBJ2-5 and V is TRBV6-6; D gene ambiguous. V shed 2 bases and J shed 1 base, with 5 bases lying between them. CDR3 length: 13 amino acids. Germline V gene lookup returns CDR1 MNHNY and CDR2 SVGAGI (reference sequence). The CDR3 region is CASSYGRQETQYF. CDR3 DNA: TGTGCCAGCAGTTACGGCCGCCAAGAGACCCAGTACTTC.

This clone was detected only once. CDR3 coding DNA: TGTGCCAGCAGCCTTCTAGGTTGGGCAAACAATGAGCAGTTCTTC. Translation: CASSLLGWANNEQFF. The gene calls are TRBV7-2 and TRBJ2-1; D is ambiguous. CDR1 is SGHTA and CDR2 is FQGNSA in the germline V gene. CDR3 length: 15 residues. Deletions cut 5 bases from V and 5 bases from J, with 16 bases between.

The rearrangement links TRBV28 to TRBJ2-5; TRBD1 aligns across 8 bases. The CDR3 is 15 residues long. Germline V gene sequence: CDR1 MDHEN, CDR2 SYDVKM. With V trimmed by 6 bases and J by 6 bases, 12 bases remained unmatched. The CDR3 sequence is CASSPLGQGQKTQYF. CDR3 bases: TGTGCCAGCAGCCCCCTTGGACAGGGCCAGAAGACCCAGTACTTC.

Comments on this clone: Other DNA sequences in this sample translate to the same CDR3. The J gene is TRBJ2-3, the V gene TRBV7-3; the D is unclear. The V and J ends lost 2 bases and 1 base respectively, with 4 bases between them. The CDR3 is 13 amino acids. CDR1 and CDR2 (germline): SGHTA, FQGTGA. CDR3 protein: CASSLVGTDTQYF. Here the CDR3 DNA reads TGTGCCAGCAGCTTAGTTGGCACAGATACGCAGTATTTT. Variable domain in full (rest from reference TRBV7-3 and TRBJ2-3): GAGVSQTPSNKVTEKGKYVELRCDPISGHTALYWYRQSLGQGPEFLIYFQGTGAADDSGLPNDRFFAVRPEGSVSTLKIQRTERGDSAVYLCASSLVGTDTQYFGPGTRLTVL.

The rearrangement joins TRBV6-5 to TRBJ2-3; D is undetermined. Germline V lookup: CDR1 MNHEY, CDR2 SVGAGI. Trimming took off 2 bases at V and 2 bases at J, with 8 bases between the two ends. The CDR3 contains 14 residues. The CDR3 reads CASSYHGPTDTQYF. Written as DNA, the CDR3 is TGTGCCAGCAGTTACCACGGGCCCACAGATACGCAGTATTTT.

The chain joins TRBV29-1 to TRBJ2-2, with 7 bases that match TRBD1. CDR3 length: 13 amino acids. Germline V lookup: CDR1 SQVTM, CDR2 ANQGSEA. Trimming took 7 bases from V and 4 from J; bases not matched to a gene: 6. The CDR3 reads CSAATGSTGELFF. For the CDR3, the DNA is TGCAGCGCGGCGACAGGGTCCACCGGGGAGCTGTTTTTT.

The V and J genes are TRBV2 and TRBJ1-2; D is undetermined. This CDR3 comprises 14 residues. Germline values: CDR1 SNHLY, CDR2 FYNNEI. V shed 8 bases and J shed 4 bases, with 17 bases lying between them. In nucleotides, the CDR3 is TGTGCCAGCGACCGGTCCGGGTTTAGCTATGGCTACACCTTC. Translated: CASDRSGFSYGYTF. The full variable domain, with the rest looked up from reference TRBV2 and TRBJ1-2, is EPEVTQTPSHQVTQMGQEVILRCVPISNHLYFYWYRQILGQKVEFLVSFYNNEISEKSEIFDDQFSVERPDGSNFTLKIRSTKLEDSAMYFCASDRSGFSYGYTFGSGTRLTVV.

The CDR3 spells CASSTRGTDTEAFF. As DNA, the CDR3 is TGTGCCAGCAGCACCCGGGGGACAGACACTGAAGCTTTCTTT. V usage is TRBV11-1 and J usage is TRBJ1-1, with 7 nucleotides matching TRBD1. V was clipped by 5 bases and J by 3 bases; unmatched bases: 6. The CDR3 length is 14 residues. Germline-derived CDR1 and CDR2 are SGHAT and FQDESV (reference sequence).

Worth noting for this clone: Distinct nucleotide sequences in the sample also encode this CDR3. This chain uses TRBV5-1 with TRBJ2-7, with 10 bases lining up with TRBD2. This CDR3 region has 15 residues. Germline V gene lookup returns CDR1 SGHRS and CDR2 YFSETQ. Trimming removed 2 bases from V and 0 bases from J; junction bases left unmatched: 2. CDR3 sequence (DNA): TGCGCCAGCAGCTTTCTAGCGGGGGCCTCCTACGAGCAGTACTTC. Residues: CASSFLAGASYEQYF.

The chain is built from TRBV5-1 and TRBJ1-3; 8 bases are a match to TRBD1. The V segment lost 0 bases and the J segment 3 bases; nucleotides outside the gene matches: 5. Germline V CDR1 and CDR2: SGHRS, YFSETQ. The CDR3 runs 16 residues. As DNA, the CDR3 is TGCGCCAGCAGCTTGGGGTCAGGGGGCTTTGGAAACACCATATATTTT. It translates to CASSLGSGGFGNTIYF.

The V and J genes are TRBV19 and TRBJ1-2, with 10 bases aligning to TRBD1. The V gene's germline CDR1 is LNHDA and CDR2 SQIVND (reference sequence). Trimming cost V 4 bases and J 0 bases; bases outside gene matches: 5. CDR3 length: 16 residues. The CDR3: CASSTRQGATNYGYTF. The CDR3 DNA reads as TGTGCCAGTAGTACACGACAGGGGGCCACTAACTATGGCTACACCTTC. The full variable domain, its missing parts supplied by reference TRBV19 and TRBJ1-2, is DGGITQSPKYLFRKEGQNVTLSCEQNLNHDAMYWYRQDPGQGLRLIYYSQIVNDFQKGDIAEGYSVSREKKESFPLTVTSAQKNPTAFYLCASSTRQGATNYGYTFGSGTRLTVV.

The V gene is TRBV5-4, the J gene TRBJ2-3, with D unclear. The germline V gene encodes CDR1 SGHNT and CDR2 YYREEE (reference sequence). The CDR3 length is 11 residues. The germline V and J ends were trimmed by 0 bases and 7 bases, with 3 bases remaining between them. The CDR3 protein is CASSLANTQYF. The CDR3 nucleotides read TGTGCCAGCAGCTTGGCAAATACGCAGTATTTT.

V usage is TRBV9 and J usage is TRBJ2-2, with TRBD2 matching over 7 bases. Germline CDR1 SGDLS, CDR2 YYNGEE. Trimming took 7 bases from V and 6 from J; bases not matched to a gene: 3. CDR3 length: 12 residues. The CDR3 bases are TGTGCCAGCGCCCGGGAGGCCGGGGAGCTGTTTTTT. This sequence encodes CASAREAGELFF.

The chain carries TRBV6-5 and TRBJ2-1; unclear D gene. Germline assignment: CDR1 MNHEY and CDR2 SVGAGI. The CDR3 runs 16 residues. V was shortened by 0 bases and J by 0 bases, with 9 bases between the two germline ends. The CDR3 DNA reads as TGTGCCAGCAGTTACTCTTACGTTAGCTCCTACAATGAGCAGTTCTTC. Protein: CASSYSYVSSYNEQFF.